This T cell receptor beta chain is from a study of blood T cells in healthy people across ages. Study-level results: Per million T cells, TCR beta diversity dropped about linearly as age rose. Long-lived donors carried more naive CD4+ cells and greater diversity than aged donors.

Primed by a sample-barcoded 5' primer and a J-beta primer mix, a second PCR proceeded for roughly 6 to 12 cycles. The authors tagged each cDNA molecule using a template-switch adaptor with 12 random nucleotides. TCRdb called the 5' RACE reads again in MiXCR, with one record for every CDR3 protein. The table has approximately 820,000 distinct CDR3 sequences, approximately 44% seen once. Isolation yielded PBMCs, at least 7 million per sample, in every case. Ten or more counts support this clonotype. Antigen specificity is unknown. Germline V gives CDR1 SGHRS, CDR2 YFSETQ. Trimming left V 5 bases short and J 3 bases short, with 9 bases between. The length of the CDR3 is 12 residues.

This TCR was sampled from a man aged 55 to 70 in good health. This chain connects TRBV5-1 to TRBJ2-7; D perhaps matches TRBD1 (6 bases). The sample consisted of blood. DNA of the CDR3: TGCGCCAGCAGAACAGGGAACTACGAGCAGTACTTC. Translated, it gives CASRTGNYEQYF. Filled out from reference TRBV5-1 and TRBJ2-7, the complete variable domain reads KAGVTQTPRYLIKTRGQQVTLSCSPISGHRSVSWYQQTPGQGLQFLFEYFSETQRNKGNFPGRFSGRQFSNSRSEMNVSTLELGDSALYLCASRTGNYEQYFGPGTRLTVT.